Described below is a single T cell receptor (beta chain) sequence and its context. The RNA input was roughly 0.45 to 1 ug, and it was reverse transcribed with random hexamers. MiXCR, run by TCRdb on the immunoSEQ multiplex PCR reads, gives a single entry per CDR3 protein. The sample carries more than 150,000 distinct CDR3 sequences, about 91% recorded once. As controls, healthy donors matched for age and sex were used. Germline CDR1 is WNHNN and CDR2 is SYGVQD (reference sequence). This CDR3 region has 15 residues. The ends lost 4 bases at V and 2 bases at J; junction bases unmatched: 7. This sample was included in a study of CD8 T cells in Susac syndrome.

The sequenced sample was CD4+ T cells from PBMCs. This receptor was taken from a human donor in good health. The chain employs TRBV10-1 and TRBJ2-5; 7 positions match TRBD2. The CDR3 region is CASSGTHSGQETQYF. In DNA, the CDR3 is TGCGCCAGCAGTGGCACTCATAGCGGGCAAGAGACCCAGTACTTC.